A selection of T cell receptor beta chains follows, all from one sample in a study of OX40 agonist ivuxolimab in advanced cancers. Here immunoSEQ multiplex PCR was the method, and the copy in TCRdb shows in-frame clones only, minus some. This table has 30,000 to 45,000 clones, 78% appearing once. The sequences come from CD4+ or CD8+ T cells sorted from blood, collected in a trial of the OX40 agonist ivuxolimab. These receptors all come from an adult with an advanced solid tumor such as melanoma, head and neck, liver or kidney cancer. The CDR3 runs from the conserved cysteine through the conserved F or W. D genes are given only for firm matches. Some rows mark clone size as missing; the rest say once, few, many or name a class of expanded clone.

clone size | J gene | V gene | D gene | CDR3 length | CDR3 protein | CDR3 DNA
. | TRBJ2-7 | TRBV19 | . | 14 | CASSFSGTASEQYF | TGTGCCAGTAGTTTTAGCGGAACCGCCTCCGAGCAGTACTTC
. | TRBJ2-2 | TRBV7-3 | TRBD1 | 15 | CASRQSTGGPGELFF | TGTGCCAGCAGACAGTCGACAGGGGGCCCCGGGGAGCTGTTTTTT
. | TRBJ2-3 | TRBV18 | . | 14 | CASSRDSSTDTQYF | TGTGCCAGCTCACGAGACTCAAGCACAGATACGCAGTATTTT
medium-sized | TRBJ2-3 | TRBV5-3 | . | 14 | CARSLDRARDTQYF | TGTGCCAGAAGCTTGGACAGGGCCAGAGATACGCAGTATTTT
few | TRBJ2-1 | TRBV5-4 | TRBD2 | 17 | CASSSRVSGRPQGVQFF | TGTGCCAGCAGCTCGCGGGTTAGCGGGAGGCCCCAGGGAGTGCAGTTCTTC
. | TRBJ1-2 | TRBV9 | . | 15 | CASSPRGGQGGGYTF | TGTGCCAGCAGCCCGAGGGGTGGCCAGGGTGGCGGCTACACCTTC
. | TRBJ2-1 | TRBV7-3 | . | 14 | CASSLDPRDHEQFF | TGTGCCAGCAGCTTAGATCCCCGGGACCATGAGCAGTTCTTC
once | TRBJ1-1 | TRBV19 | . | 13 | CASEKERHTEAFF | TGTGCCAGTGAAAAGGAGAGACACACTGAAGCTTTCTTT
. | TRBJ1-2 | TRBV11-2 | . | 14 | CASSLQGTRYGYTF | TGTGCCAGCAGCTTACAGGGAACCCGCTATGGCTACACCTTC
. | TRBJ1-4 | TRBV7-9 | TRBD1 | 15 | CASSSGQGANEKLFF | TGTGCCAGCAGCTCCGGACAGGGGGCTAATGAAAAACTGTTTTTT
once | TRBJ2-2 | TRBV15 | . | 14 | CATQPRRNTGELFF | TGTGCCACCCAGCCGAGGCGCAACACCGGGGAGCTGTTTTTT
. | TRBJ2-7 | TRBV27 | TRBD2 | 14 | CASSLGLAGYEQYF | TGTGCCAGCTCTCTGGGACTAGCGGGGTACGAGCAGTACTTC
. | TRBJ1-2 | TRBV30 | TRBD1 | 13 | CAWSVGWTGEIRF | TGTGCCTGGAGTGTAGGCTGGACAGGAGAGATCCGCTTC
once | TRBJ2-4 | TRBV19 | . | 13 | CASSNRAGDIQYF | TGTGCCAGTAGTAACAGGGCCGGAGACATTCAGTACTTC
once | TRBJ2-1 | TRBV30 | TRBD2 | 18 | CAWRLPGLAGVGNNEQFF | TGTGCCTGGAGGCTACCGGGACTAGCGGGAGTCGGGAACAATGAGCAGTTCTTC
. | TRBJ2-2 | TRBV18 | TRBD2 | 16 | CASSPSQRESAGELFF | TGTGCCAGCTCACCCAGCCAGCGGGAGTCCGCCGGGGAGCTGTTTTTT
. | TRBJ1-5 | TRBV7-2 | . | 13 | CASSQTGPGAQHF | TGTGCCAGCAGCCAAACCGGACCTGGGGCCCAGCATTTT
. | TRBJ2-6 | TRBV28 | . | 15 | CASRRPLSGANVLTF | TGTGCCAGCAGGAGGCCACTCTCTGGGGCCAACGTCCTGACTTTC
once | TRBJ2-5 | TRBV7-2 | . | 14 | CASSKSGLGETQYF | TGTGCCAGCAGCAAATCAGGGCTCGGGGAGACCCAGTACTTC
. | TRBJ2-1 | TRBV5-1 | . | 15 | CASSLVGGTYNEQFF | TGCGCCAGCAGCTTGGTGGGGGGAACCTACAATGAGCAGTTCTTC
. | TRBJ1-3 | TRBV6-6 | . | 16 | CASGSNGGAYGNTIYF | TGTGCCAGCGGTTCGAATGGAGGGGCGTATGGAAACACCATATATTTT
. | TRBJ1-3 | TRBV6-1 | TRBD1 | 15 | CASSAPGTGGNTIYF | TGTGCCAGCAGTGCTCCCGGGACAGGCGGAAACACCATATATTTT
few | TRBJ2-7 | TRBV2 | . | 13 | CASSIGGPYEQYF | TGTGCCAGCAGCATCGGGGGGCCCTACGAGCAGTACTTC
. | TRBJ2-7 | TRBV7-2 | TRBD2 | 16 | CASSLGPAGRSYEQYF | TGTGCCAGCAGCTTAGGCCCAGCGGGGCGCTCCTACGAGCAGTACTTC
. | TRBJ2-5 | TRBV2 | . | 13 | CASKGNPTETQYF | TGTGCCAGCAAAGGGAACCCTACAGAGACCCAGTACTTC
. | TRBJ1-5 | TRBV15 | . | 15 | CATSRDKGGNQPQHF | TGTGCCACCAGCAGAGATAAGGGAGGGAATCAGCCCCAGCATTTT
. | TRBJ2-7 | TRBV7-3 | TRBD2 | 16 | CASSLTGAGSSYEQYF | TGTGCCAGCAGCTTAACGGGAGCGGGAAGCTCCTACGAGCAGTACTTC
few | TRBJ2-1 | TRBV30 | . | 10 | CAWSENEQFF | TGTGCCTGGAGTGAGAATGAGCAGTTCTTC
. | TRBJ2-5 | TRBV5-4 | . | 15 | CASSPKGDVLETQYF | TGTGCCAGCAGCCCAAAAGGAGATGTGCTGGAGACCCAGTACTTC
. | TRBJ2-7 | TRBV6-5 | TRBD1 | 15 | CASSISRAGGTEQYF | TGTGCCAGCAGCATCTCAAGGGCAGGGGGAACCGAGCAGTACTTC
. | TRBJ2-7 | TRBV5-6 | . | 16 | CASSTTYSGTIYEQYF | TGTGCCAGCAGCACCACATACTCCGGGACAATCTACGAGCAGTACTTC
. | TRBJ2-7 | TRBV7-8 | . | 13 | CASSLGPIYEQYF | TGTGCCAGCAGCTTAGGGCCTATATACGAGCAGTACTTC
few | TRBJ2-2 | TRBV18 | . | 15 | CASSPARLNTGELFF | TGTGCCAGCTCACCAGCCCGCCTGAACACCGGGGAGCTGTTTTTT
. | TRBJ2-2 | TRBV29-1 | TRBD2 | 18 | CSVERRTSGSGSTGELFF | TGCAGCGTTGAACGTCGGACTAGCGGGAGCGGTTCCACCGGGGAGCTGTTTTTT
. | TRBJ2-7 | TRBV6-6 | . | 15 | CASSPYLSNSYEQYF | TGTGCCAGCAGCCCGTACCTGTCTAACTCCTACGAGCAGTACTTC
. | TRBJ2-4 | TRBV7-3 | TRBD1 | 12 | CASSAGTGGLNF | TGTGCCAGCAGCGCCGGGACAGGGGGGTTGAACTTC
. | TRBJ2-7 | TRBV11-2 | TRBD2 | 13 | CASSSSGTLEQYF | TGTGCCAGCAGCTCGAGCGGGACTCTCGAGCAGTACTTC
. | TRBJ2-2 | TRBV10-2 | TRBD2 | 16 | CASSALAGGQNGELFF | TGCGCCAGCAGCGCGCTAGCGGGGGGGCAGAACGGGGAGCTGTTTTTT